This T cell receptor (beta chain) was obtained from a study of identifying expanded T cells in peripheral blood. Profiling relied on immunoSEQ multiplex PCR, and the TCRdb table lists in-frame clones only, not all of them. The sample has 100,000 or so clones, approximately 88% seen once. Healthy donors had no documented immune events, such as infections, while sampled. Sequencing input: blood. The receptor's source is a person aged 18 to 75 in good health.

The CDR3 reads CASSVRDRGLDTQYF. The CDR3 region has the DNA TGTGCCAGCAGTGTAAGGGACAGGGGCCTGGATACGCAGTATTTT. The rearrangement links TRBV2 to TRBJ2-3; 10 nucleotides align to TRBD1. Germline V CDR1 and CDR2: SNHLY, FYNNEI. V dropped 4 bases and J dropped 6; count of bases not matched to a gene: 7. This CDR3 comprises 15 residues.